This TCR beta chain was documented in a study of blood T cell repertoires in COVID-19. About the study: Samples of COVID-19 (acute and convalescent) were obtained from the United States, Italy and Spain. Sources were T cells, B-cell-depleted T cells, or PBMCs; the material itself was cDNA or gDNA.

V shed 0 bases and J shed 2 bases, with 14 bases lying between them. CDR1 and CDR2 (germline): LNHNV, YYDKDF (reference sequence). The CDR3 has 16 amino acids. Per the study methods: Nucleated cell counts were estimated from reference gene primer amplification. The method was immunoSEQ multiplex PCR; TCRdb's version includes in-frame clones alone and lacks a portion of them. V and J calls and clone size are given by that table; D and trimming were obtained from the DNA. The table includes approximately 60,000 clones, roughly three quarters detected once. The sequence was collected from a man aged 45 to 65 with active or convalescent COVID-19. V and J are TRBV15 and TRBJ2-7, with a tentative D call TRBD2 (5 bases). The sample taken for sequencing was peripheral blood. This CDR3 is CATSREYGERTYEQYF. For the CDR3, the DNA is TGTGCCACCAGCAGAGAATACGGGGAAAGGACCTACGAGCAGTACTTC.